These 19 T cell receptor beta chains originate from one sample sequenced in a study of T cell repertoires in cytomegalovirus infection. Each CDR3 protein gets one entry after TCRdb re-called the reads with MiXCR. The data show nearly 450,000 distinct CDR3 sequences, around 32% seen once. Sequences were obtained from PBMCs. Every receptor here comes from a human donor in good health (CMV status not recorded). Some clones in this sample may be carry-over from other donors' samples.

A few counts support this clonotype. The chain carries TRBV11-2 and TRBJ1-2; tentative D call: TRBD1 (5 bases). The CDR3 length is 15 residues. CDR1 and CDR2 from the germline V gene are SGHAT and FQNNGV. V lost 3 bases and J 3 bases, leaving 14 bases between the germline ends. CDR3 loop: CASSFGGESDYGYTF. The CDR3 DNA reads TGTGCCAGCAGCTTTGGGGGGGAGTCCGACTATGGCTACACCTTC.

The chain employs TRBV4-3 and TRBJ1-4; D unresolved. CDR1 and CDR2 (germline): LGHNA, YSLEER. Trimming stripped 1 base from V and 5 bases from J, with 14 bases between. The CDR3 has 16 residues. DNA for the CDR3: TGCGCCAGCAGCCAAGGATCTGTGCAGGTGAATGAAAAACTGTTTTTT. This codes for CASSQGSVQVNEKLFF.

Worth noting for this clonotype: A read error may explain this, as a much larger clone is one base away. The V call is TRBV14, the J call TRBJ2-7; no definite D call. Germline lookup yields CDR1 SGHDN and CDR2 FVKESK. This CDR3 comprises 15 residues. Trimming shortened V by 5 bases and J by 3 bases, and 17 bases separated the two germline ends. CDR3: CASSFGRARRYEQYF. DNA for the CDR3: TGTGCCAGCAGCTTCGGTAGGGCCAGGCGCTACGAGCAGTACTTC.

This clonotype showed up many times. The chain combines TRBV7-2 with TRBJ2-2; no reliable D call. Trimming pared 5 bases from V and 4 bases from J, leaving 14 bases between. CDR3 length equals 15 residues. Looked up from germline, CDR1 is SGHTA and CDR2 is FQGNSA. In nucleotides, the CDR3 is TGTGCCAGCAGCCCGTTGGCTAGTCGCACCGGGGAGCTGTTTTTT. This gives the protein CASSPLASRTGELFF.

Notes on this clonotype: The conserved phenylalanine or tryptophan normally closing the CDR3 is absent here, so this likely arose from a read error. The chain has TRBV11-2 and TRBJ1-1; no clear D gene. The V gene's germline CDR1 is SGHAT and CDR2 FQNNGV. The ends were cut back, 3 bases at V and 6 bases at J, with 11 bases in the middle. This CDR3 is built from 13 residues. The CDR3 coding sequence is TGTGCCAGCAGCTTGAGGGCGTCAGCTGAAGCTTTCTTG. Its protein product is CASSLRASAEAFL.

The chain combines TRBV5-1 with TRBJ2-1; the match to TRBD1 covers 8 bases. CDR3 size: 15 residues. Germline CDR1 and CDR2: SGHRS and YFSETQ. J lost 6 bases, V lost 0 bases, and 5 bases had no gene match. For the CDR3, the DNA is TGCGCCAGCAGCTTGGTTCAGGGGGCATTCAATGAGCAGTTCTTC. This gives the protein CASSLVQGAFNEQFF.

This clonotype has a handful of counts. The V and J genes are TRBV6-1 and TRBJ1-1; D not resolved. CDR1 is MNHNS, CDR2 SASEGT, per germline. Deletions cut 1 base from V and 7 bases from J, with 7 bases between. The CDR3 extends over 12 amino acids. Here the CDR3 DNA reads TGTGCCAGCAGTGAAGGGTGGTTTGAAGCTTTCTTT. It translates to CASSEGWFEAFF.

In its sample, this clonotype was seen a few times. The V call is TRBV5-6, the J call TRBJ2-7, with D maybe TRBD2 (6 bases). Trimming cost V 2 bases and J 2 bases, with 14 bases left between them. CDR1 is SGHDT and CDR2 is YYEEEE in the germline V gene. There are 15 residues in the CDR3. CDR3 residues: CASSFTGTGAYEQYF. For the CDR3, the DNA is TGTGCCAGCAGCTTCACCGGGACTGGCGCCTACGAGCAGTACTTC.

The genes are TRBV12-3 or TRBV12-4 and TRBJ2-4; a weak D match, TRBD2 (5 bases). V lost 7 bases and J 3 bases, leaving 22 bases between the germline ends. The CDR3 contains 17 residues. Here the CDR3 reads CASTLGGIAEGKNIQYF. CDR3 coding DNA: TGTGCCAGCACTCTCGGAGGCATCGCCGAGGGCAAAAACATTCAGTACTTC.

This clonotype was observed a few times. The chain couples TRBV5-6 to TRBJ1-4, with TRBD1 as a possible D gene (6 bases). CDR3 length equals 15 residues. CDR1 is SGHDT, CDR2 YYEEEE, per germline. Trimming stripped 4 bases from V and 7 bases from J, with 17 bases between. CDR3 in amino acids: CASSNRGREGEKLFF. The CDR3 nucleotides are TGTGCCAGCAGCAACCGGGGGCGGGAAGGTGAAAAACTGTTTTTT.

The sample holds a few counts of this clonotype. The chain uses TRBV6-2 or TRBV6-3 and TRBJ2-5, with D uncertain. The ends were cut back, 2 bases at V and 4 bases at J, with 14 bases in the middle. In germline, CDR1 is MNHEY, CDR2 SVGEGT. CDR3 size: 15 residues. CDR3 nucleotide sequence: TGTGCCAGCAGTTACCAAGAAAATAGTCGAGAGACCCAGTACTTC. The encoded protein is CASSYQENSRETQYF.

On this clonotype: Its ends do not fully match the called genes, so a read error is possible. The CDR3 DNA follows: TGTGCCAGCAACAGGGGACGTTGGGAGACCCATTACTTC. Translated: CASNRGRWETHYF. The chain is built from TRBV6-5 and TRBJ2-5, with 7 bases aligning to TRBD1. Per germline, CDR1 MNHEY and CDR2 SVGAGI. This CDR3 is built from 13 residues.

This clonotype has a count of ten or more. The rearrangement links TRBV12-3 or TRBV12-4 to TRBJ1-2; 7 bases agree with TRBD1. With 8 bases clipped from V and 7 bases from J, the junction kept 10 bases outside the gene matches. The CDR3 has 13 residues. In nucleotides, the CDR3 is TGTGCCAGCGTTAGTACAGGGGAGAGTGGCTACACCTTC. Encoded protein: CASVSTGESGYTF.

This clonotype appeared many times. V is TRBV7-2 and J is TRBJ1-1; 8 bases agree with TRBD1. V was clipped by 3 bases and J by 1 base; unmatched bases: 1. Germline-derived CDR1 and CDR2 are SGHTA and FQGNSA. There are 14 residues in the CDR3. CDR3 protein: CASSLDRANTEAFF. In DNA form, the CDR3 reads TGTGCCAGCAGCTTGGACAGGGCGAACACTGAAGCTTTCTTT. The whole variable domain, remainder taken from reference TRBV7-2 and TRBJ1-1, is GAGVSQSPSNKVTEKGKDVELRCDPISGHTALYWYRQSLGQGLEFLIYFQGNSAPDKSGLPSDRFSAERTGGSVSTLTIQRTQQEDSAVYLCASSLDRANTEAFFGQGTRLTVV.

The genes are TRBV18 and TRBJ2-4; 14 nucleotides match TRBD2. Germline V gives CDR1 KGHSH, CDR2 LQKENI. The junction had 8 bases not matched to a gene; V was cut back by 3 bases and J by 1 base. This CDR3 is built from 19 residues. The CDR3 DNA reads TGTGCCAGCTCACCGCCGGGACTAGCGGGGGTCCCCGCCAAAAACATTCAGTACTTC. This sequence encodes CASSPPGLAGVPAKNIQYF.

The chain joins TRBV19 to TRBJ2-2; TRBD2 might be the D (6 bases). V lost 4 bases and J lost 7, with 7 bases in between. This CDR3 contains 12 residues. Germline V gene data show CDR1 as LNHDA and CDR2 as SQIVND (reference sequence). The CDR3 is CASSSGDGELFF. For the CDR3, the DNA is TGTGCCAGTAGTAGCGGGGACGGGGAGCTGTTTTTT.

J is TRBJ1-2 and V is TRBV7-2; D is undetermined. V shed 7 bases and J shed 5 bases, with 17 bases lying between them. Germline V lookup: CDR1 SGHTA, CDR2 FQGNSA. This CDR3 is built from 14 residues. CDR3 nucleotides: TGTGCCAGCACCGACCGCCAGGCGCTTTATGGCTACACCTTC. It specifies CASTDRQALYGYTF.

This clonotype occurred many times. The chain has TRBV6-2 or TRBV6-3 and TRBJ1-1; no clear D. The CDR3 totals 15 residues. The V end lost 0 bases, the J end lost 0 bases, and 8 bases lay between the germline ends. Germline assignment: CDR1 MNHEY and CDR2 SVGEGT. In DNA form, the CDR3 reads TGTGCCAGCAGTTACTCTCCCGATTTGAACACTGAAGCTTTCTTT. Amino acid sequence: CASSYSPDLNTEAFF.

This clonotype was recorded once. The CDR3 region is CASSPTATYEQYF. The CDR3 DNA follows: TGTGCCAGCAGCCCGACGGCGACCTACGAGCAGTACTTC. This chain connects TRBV2 to TRBJ2-7, with D unclear. V gave up 6 bases and J gave up 2 bases, with 11 bases separating them. The CDR3 loop spans 13 amino acids. The V gene's germline CDR1 is SNHLY and CDR2 FYNNEI.